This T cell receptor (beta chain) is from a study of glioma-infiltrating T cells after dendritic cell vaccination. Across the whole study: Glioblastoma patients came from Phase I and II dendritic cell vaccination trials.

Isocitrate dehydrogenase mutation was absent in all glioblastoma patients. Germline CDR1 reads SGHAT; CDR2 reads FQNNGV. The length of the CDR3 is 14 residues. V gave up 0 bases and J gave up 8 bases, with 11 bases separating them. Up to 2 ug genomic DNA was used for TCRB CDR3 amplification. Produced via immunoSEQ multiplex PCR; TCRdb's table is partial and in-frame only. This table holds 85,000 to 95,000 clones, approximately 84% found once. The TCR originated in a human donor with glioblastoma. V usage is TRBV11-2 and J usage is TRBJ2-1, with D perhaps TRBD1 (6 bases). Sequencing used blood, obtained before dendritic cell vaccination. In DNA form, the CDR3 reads TGTGCCAGCAGCTTAGATCCCAGGGGATATGAGCAGTTCTTC. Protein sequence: CASSLDPRGYEQFF.